This T cell receptor beta chain was sequenced for a study of T and B cells in COVID-19 patients. Overall study context: Blood was sampled from COVID-19 patients who were either actively infected or recovered.

Blood genomic DNA input for TRB amplification was about 220-500 ng. TRB rearrangements were amplified by multiplex PCR with BIOMED2 TRB-A/B primers. One entry per CDR3 protein, called by TCRdb with MiXCR from the multiplex PCR reads. Altogether roughly 13,000 distinct CDR3 sequences are present, roughly 23% being singletons, with the ten largest covering roughly 4.2%. Losses at the gene ends were 6 bases for V and 4 bases for J; bases not matched to a gene: 16. The germline CDR1 and CDR2 sequences are MNHNS and SASEGT. CDR3 length: 18 amino acids. This clonotype showed up just a few times. What it binds is not known. Findings and limits, study-wide: Few blood samples existed from mildly ill patients during symptoms or early in severe cases.

The V call is TRBV6-1, the J call TRBJ2-1, with 9 bases aligning to TRBD2. The TCR originated in a human donor who had recovered from COVID-19. The sequencing sample was made of blood. This CDR3 reads CASRAGLAEFLKYNEQFF. The CDR3 DNA reads TGTGCCAGCAGGGCGGGACTAGCTGAATTCCTAAAATACAATGAGCAGTTCTTC.